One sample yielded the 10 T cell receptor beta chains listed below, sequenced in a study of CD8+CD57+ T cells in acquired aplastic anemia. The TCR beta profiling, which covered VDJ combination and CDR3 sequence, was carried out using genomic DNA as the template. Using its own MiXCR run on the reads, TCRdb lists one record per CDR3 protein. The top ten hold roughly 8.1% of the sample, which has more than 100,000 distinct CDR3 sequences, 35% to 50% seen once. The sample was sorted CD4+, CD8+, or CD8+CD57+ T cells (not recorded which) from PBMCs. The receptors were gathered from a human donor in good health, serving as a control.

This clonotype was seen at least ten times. The CDR3 DNA reads as TGTGCCAGCAGTGAAGAGGGCTTCTATGGCTACACCTTC. It codes for CASSEEGFYGYTF. The rearrangement links TRBV2 to TRBJ1-2; D is unresolved. Per the germline V gene, CDR1 is SNHLY and CDR2 is FYNNEI. This CDR3 region has 13 residues. Trimming removed 1 base from V and 4 bases from J, with 7 bases in between.

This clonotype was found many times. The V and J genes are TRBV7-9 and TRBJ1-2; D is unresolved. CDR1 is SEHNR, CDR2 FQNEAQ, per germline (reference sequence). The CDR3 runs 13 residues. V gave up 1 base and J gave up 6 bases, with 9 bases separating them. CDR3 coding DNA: TGTGCCAGCAGCTTAGAACAGATTAATGGCTACACCTTC. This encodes CASSLEQINGYTF.

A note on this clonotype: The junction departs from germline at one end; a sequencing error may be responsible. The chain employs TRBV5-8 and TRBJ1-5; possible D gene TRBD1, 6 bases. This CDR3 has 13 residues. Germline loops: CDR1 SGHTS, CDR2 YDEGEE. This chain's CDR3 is CASSSQGNQPQHF. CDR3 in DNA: TGCGCCAGCAGCTCACAGGGTAATCAGCCCCAGCATTTT.

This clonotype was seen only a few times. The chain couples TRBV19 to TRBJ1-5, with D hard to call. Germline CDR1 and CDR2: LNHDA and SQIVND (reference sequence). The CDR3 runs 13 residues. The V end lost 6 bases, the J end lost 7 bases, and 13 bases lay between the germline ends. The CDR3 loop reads CASRAAAQQPQHF. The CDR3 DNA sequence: TGTGCCAGTAGAGCGGCAGCACAACAGCCCCAGCATTTT.

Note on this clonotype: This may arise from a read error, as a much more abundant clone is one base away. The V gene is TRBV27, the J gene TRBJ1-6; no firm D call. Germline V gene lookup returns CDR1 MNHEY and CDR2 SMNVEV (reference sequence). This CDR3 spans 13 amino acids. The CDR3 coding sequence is TGTGTCAGCAGTAGATATGAAAGATCACCCCTCCACTTT. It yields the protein CVSSRYERSPLHF.

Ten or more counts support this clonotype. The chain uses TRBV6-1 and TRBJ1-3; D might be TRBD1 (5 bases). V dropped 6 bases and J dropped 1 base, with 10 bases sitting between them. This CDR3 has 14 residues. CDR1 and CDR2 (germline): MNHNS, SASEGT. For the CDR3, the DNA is TGTGCCAGCAGCCGGGGGGGGTCTGGAAACACCATATATTTT. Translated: CASSRGGSGNTIYF.

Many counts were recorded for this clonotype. CDR3 coding DNA: TGTGCCAGCAGTTCTAGCGGGGGATCGGCAGATACGCAGTATTTT. Its translation is CASSSSGGSADTQYF. This chain links TRBV12-3 or TRBV12-4 with TRBJ2-3; 10 nucleotides match TRBD2. The CDR3 runs to 15 residues. J lost 4 bases, V lost 4 bases, and 5 bases had no gene match.

CDR3 protein: CATIRSGATGELFF. The CDR3 DNA reads TGTGCCACCATCCGTAGCGGGGCCACCGGGGAGCTGTTTTTT. The rearrangement links TRBV19 to TRBJ2-2; 8 nucleotides agree with TRBD2. The V gene's germline CDR1 is LNHDA and CDR2 SQIVND (reference sequence). This CDR3 has 14 amino acids. J lost 4 bases, V lost 10 bases, and 8 bases had no gene match.

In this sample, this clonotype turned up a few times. The CDR3 DNA reads TGTGCTAGTGGTTTACCAGGGGGGGCGAACTACAATGAGCAGTTCTTC. Translating it yields CASGLPGGANYNEQFF. The chain is built from TRBV12-5 and TRBJ2-1; tentatively, D is TRBD1 or TRBD2 (7 bases each). The CDR3 has 16 amino acids. Germline lookup yields CDR1 LGHNT and CDR2 FRNRAP. Trimming removed 3 bases from V and 3 bases from J, with 15 bases in between.

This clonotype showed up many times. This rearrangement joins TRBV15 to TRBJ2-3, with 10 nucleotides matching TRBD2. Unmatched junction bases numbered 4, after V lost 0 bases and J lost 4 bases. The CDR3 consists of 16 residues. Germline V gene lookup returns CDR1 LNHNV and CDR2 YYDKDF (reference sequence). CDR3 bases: TGTGCCACCAGCAGAGAACGCAGCGGGGGGGCAGATACGCAGTATTTT. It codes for CATSRERSGGADTQYF.